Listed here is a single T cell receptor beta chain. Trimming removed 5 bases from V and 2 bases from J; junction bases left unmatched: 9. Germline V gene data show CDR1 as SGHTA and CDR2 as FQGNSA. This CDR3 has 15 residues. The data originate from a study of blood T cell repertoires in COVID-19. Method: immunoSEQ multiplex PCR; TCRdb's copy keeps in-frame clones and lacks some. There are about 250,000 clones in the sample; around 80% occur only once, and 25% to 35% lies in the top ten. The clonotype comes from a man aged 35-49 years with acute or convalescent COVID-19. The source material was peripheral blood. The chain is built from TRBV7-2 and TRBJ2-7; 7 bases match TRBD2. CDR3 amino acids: CASSPSSGIPYEQYF. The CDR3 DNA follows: TGTGCCAGCAGCCCATCAAGCGGGATCCCCTACGAGCAGTACTTC.